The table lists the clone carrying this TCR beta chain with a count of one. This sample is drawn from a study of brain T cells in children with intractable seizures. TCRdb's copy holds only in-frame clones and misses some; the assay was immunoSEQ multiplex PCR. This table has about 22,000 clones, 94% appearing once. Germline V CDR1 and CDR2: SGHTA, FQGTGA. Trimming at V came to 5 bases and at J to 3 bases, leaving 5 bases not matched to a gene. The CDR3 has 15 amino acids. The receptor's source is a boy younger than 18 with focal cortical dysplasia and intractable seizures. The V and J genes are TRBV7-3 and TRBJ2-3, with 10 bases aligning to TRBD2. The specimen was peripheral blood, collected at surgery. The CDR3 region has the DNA TGTGCCAGCAGCCCCCTAGCGGGAGTGACAGATACGCAGTATTTT. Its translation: CASSPLAGVTDTQYF.